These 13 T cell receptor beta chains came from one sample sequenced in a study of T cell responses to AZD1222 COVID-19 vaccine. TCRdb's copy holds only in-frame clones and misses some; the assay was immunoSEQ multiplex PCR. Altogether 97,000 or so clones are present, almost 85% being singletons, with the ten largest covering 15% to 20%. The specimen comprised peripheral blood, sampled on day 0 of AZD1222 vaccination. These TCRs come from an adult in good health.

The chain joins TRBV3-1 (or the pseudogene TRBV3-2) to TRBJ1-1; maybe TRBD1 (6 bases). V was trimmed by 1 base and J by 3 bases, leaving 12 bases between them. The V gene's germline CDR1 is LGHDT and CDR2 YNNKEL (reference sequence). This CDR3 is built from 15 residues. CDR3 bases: TGTGCCAGCAGCCAAGGGGGGCTGACCCACACTGAAGCTTTCTTT. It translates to CASSQGGLTHTEAFF.

The CDR3 region is CASSEQKGSLWNTEAFF. CDR3 sequence (DNA): TGCGCCAGCAGTGAGCAGAAGGGGAGTTTGTGGAACACTGAAGCTTTCTTT. J is TRBJ1-1 and V is TRBV10-2, with a possible D match to TRBD1 (5 bases). Germline-derived CDR1 and CDR2 are WSHSY and SAAADI. Trimming took 2 bases from V and 1 from J, leaving 17 bases between them. The CDR3 is 17 amino acids.

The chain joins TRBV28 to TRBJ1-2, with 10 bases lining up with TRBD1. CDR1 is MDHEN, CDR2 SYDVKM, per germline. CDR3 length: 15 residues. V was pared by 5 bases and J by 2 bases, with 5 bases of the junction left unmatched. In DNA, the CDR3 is TGTGCCAGCAGTGCTGGGGACAGGGGAAACTATGGCTACACCTTC. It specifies CASSAGDRGNYGYTF.

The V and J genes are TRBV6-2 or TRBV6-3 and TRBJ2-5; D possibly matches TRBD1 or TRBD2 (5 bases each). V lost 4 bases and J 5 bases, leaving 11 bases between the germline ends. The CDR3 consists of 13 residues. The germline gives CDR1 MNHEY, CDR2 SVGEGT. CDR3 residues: CASSWSREETQYF. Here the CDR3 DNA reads TGTGCCAGCAGTTGGAGCAGGGAGGAGACCCAGTACTTC.

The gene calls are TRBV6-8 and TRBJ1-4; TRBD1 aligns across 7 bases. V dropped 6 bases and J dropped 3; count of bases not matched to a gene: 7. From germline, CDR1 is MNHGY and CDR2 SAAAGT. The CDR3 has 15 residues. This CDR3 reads CASSCHRGPNEKLFF. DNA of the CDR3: TGTGCCAGCAGCTGCCACAGGGGTCCTAATGAAAAACTGTTTTTT.

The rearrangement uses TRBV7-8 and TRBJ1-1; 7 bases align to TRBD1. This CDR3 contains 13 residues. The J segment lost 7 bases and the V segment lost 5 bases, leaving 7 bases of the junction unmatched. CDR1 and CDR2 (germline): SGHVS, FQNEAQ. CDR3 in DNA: TGTGCCAGCAGCAAGGGACAGCTTATTGAAGCTTTCTTT. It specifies CASSKGQLIEAFF.

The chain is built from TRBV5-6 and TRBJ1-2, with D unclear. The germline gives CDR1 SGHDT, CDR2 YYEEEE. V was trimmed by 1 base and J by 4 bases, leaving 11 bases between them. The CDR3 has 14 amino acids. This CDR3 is CASSLMGSLYGYTF. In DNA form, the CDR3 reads TGTGCCAGCAGCTTGATGGGTTCCCTCTATGGCTACACCTTC.

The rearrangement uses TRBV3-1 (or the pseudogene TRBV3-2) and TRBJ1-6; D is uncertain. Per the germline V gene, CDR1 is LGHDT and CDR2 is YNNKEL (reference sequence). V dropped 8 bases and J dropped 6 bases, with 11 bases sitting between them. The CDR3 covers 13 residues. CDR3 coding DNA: TGTGCCAGCTCGGGAACCATTAATTCACCCCTCCACTTT. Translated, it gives CASSGTINSPLHF.

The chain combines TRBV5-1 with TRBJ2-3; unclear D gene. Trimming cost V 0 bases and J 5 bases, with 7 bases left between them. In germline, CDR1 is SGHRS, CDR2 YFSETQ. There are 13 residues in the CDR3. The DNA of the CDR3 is TGCGCCAGCAGCTTGGGGCGGCAAGATACGCAGTATTTT. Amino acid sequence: CASSLGRQDTQYF.

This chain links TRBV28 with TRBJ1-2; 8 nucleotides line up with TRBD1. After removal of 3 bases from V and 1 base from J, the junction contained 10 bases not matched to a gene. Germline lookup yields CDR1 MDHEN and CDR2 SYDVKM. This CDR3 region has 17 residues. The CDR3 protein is CASSLRTGGRINYGYTF. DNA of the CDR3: TGTGCCAGCAGTTTGCGTACAGGGGGTAGGATTAACTATGGCTACACCTTC.

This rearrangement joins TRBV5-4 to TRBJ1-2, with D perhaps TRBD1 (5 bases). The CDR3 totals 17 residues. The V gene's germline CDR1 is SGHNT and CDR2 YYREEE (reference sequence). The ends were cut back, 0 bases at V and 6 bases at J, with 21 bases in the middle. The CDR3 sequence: CASSLGSNLRGENGYTF. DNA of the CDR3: TGTGCCAGCAGCTTGGGCAGCAACCTTAGGGGTGAAAATGGCTACACCTTC.

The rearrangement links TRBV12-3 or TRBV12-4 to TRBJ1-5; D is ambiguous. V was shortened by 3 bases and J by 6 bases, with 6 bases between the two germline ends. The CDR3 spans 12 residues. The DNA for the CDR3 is TGTGCCAGCAGTTTTATGGGTCAGCCCCAGCATTTT. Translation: CASSFMGQPQHF.

In nucleotides, the CDR3 is TGTGCCACCAGCACCAGGGTCGGAACAGATACGCAGTATTTT. Translating gives CATSTRVGTDTQYF. The V and J genes are TRBV15 and TRBJ2-3; D is perhaps TRBD1 (5 bases). The ends were cut back, 4 bases at V and 3 bases at J, with 11 bases in the middle. Germline assignment: CDR1 LNHNV and CDR2 YYDKDF (reference sequence). The CDR3 is 14 residues long.